The T cell receptor beta chain described here comes from a study of blood T cell repertoires in COVID-19. Study in general: PBMCs, B-cell-depleted T cells, or T cells were the source of the cDNA or gDNA that made up the material.

Self-reported history from a screening survey and questionnaire set each donor's cohort. With 2 bases clipped from V and 2 bases from J, the junction kept 6 bases outside the gene matches. The CDR3 contains 16 residues. Germline CDR1 is WSHSY and CDR2 is SAAADI. Sequencing was performed with immunoSEQ multiplex PCR; in TCRdb, only in-frame clones are kept and a portion is missing. The profile shows about 150,000 clones, approximately 90% of them singletons. The chain links TRBV10-2 to TRBJ1-5; the match to TRBD1 covers 7 bases. Sequencing was performed on PBMCs or T cells enriched from blood (not recorded which). This clonotype was sampled from a man aged 50-60 years who had recovered from COVID-19. DNA of the CDR3: TGCGCCAGCAGTGAGCCCAGGGGGTCTGGCAATCAGCCCCAGCATTTT. Its translation is CASSEPRGSGNQPQHF.